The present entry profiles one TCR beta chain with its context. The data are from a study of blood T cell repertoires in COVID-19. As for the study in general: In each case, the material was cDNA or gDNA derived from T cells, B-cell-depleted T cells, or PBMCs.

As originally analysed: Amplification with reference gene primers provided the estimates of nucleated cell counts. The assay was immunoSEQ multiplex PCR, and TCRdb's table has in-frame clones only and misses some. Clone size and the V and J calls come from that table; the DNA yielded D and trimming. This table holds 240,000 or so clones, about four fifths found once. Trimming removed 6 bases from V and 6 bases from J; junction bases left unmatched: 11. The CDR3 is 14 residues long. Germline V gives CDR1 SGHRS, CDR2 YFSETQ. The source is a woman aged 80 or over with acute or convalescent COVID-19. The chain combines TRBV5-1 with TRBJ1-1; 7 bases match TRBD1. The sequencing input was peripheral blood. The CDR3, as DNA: TGCGCCAGCACCCGGGACAGTAAGCCGTCTGAAGCTTTCTTT. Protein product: CASTRDSKPSEAFF.